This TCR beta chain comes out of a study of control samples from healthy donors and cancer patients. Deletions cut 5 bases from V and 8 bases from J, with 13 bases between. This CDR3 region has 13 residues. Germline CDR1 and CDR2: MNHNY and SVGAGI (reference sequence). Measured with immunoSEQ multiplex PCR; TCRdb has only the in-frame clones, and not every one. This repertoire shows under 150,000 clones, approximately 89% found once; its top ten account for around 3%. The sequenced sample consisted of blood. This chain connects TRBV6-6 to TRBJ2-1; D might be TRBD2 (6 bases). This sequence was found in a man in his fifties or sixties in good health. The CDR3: CASSHQGGYEQFF. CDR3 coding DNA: TGTGCCAGCAGTCATCAGGGAGGCTATGAGCAGTTCTTC.